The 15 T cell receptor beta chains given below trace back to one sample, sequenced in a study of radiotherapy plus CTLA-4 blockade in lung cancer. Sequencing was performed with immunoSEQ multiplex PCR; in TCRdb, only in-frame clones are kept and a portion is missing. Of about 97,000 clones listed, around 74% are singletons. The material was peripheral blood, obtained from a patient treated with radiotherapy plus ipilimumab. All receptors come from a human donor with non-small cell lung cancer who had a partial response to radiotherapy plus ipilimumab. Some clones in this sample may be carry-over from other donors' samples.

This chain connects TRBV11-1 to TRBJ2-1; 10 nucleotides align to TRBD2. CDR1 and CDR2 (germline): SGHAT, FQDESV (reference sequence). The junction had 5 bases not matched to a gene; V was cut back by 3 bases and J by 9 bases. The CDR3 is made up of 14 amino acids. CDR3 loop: CASSFDSGRTEQFF. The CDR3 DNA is TGTGCCAGCAGCTTTGATAGCGGGAGGACTGAGCAGTTCTTC.

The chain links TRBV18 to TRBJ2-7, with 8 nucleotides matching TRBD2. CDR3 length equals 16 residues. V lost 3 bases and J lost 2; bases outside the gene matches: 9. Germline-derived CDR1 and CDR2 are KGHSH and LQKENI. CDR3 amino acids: CASSPFPLAGTYEQYF. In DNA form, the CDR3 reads TGTGCCAGCTCACCCTTCCCGCTAGCGGGCACCTACGAGCAGTACTTC. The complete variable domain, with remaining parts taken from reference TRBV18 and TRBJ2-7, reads NAGVMQNPRHLVRRRGQEARLRCSPMKGHSHVYWYRQLPEEGLKFMVYLQKENIIDESGMPKERFSAEFPKEGPSILRIQQVVRGDSAAYFCASSPFPLAGTYEQYFGPGTRLTVT.

CDR3 DNA: TGTGCCAGCAGGACACTGAACACCGGGGAGCTGTTTTTT. Translated: CASRTLNTGELFF. The chain couples TRBV28 to TRBJ2-2, with D unresolved. Trimming left V 6 bases short and J 1 base short, with 6 bases between. CDR3 length equals 13 residues. Germline V lookup: CDR1 MDHEN, CDR2 SYDVKM.

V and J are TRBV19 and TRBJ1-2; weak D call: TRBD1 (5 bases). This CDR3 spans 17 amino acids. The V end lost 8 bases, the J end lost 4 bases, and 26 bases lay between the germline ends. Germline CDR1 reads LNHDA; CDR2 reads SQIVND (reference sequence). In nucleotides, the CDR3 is TGTGCCAGTCGCGGGAGTAGGTGGGGGGGATTTGGCTATGGCTACACCTTC. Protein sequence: CASRGSRWGGFGYGYTF. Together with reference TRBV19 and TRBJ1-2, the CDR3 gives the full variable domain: DGGITQSPKYLFRKEGQNVTLSCEQNLNHDAMYWYRQDPGQGLRLIYYSQIVNDFQKGDIAEGYSVSREKKESFPLTVTSAQKNPTAFYLCASRGSRWGGFGYGYTFGSGTRLTVV.

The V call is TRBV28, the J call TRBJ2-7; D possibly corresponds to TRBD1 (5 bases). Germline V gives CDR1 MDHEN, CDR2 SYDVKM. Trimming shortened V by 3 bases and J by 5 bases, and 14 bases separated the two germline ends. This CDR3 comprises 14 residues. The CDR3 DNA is TGTGCCAGCAGTTTCATCGCAGGGTTCGACGAGCAGTACTTC. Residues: CASSFIAGFDEQYF. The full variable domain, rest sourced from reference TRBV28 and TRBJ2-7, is DVKVTQSSRYLVKRTGEKVFLECVQDMDHENMFWYRQDPGLGLRLIYFSYDVKMKEKGDIPEGYSVSREKKERFSLILESASTNQTSMYLCASSFIAGFDEQYFGPGTRLTVT.

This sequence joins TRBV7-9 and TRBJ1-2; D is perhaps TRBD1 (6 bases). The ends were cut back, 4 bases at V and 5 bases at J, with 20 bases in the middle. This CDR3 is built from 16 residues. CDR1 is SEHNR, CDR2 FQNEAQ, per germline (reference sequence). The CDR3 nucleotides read TGTGCCAGCAGCTCCCACGGGGCACAGGGTCCTTATGGCTACACCTTC. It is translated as CASSSHGAQGPYGYTF.

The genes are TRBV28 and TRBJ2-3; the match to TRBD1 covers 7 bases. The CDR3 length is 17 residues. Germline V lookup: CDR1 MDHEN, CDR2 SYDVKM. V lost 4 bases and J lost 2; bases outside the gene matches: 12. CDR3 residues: CASSSSPRTGDTDTQYF. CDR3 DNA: TGTGCCAGCAGTTCAAGCCCCCGGACAGGCGACACAGATACGCAGTATTTT.

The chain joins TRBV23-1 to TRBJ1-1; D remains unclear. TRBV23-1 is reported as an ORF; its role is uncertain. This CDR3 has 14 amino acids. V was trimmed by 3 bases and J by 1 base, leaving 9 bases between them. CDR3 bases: TGCGCCAGCAGTCAGCAGGACTGGAACACTGAAGCTTTCTTT. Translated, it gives CASSQQDWNTEAFF.

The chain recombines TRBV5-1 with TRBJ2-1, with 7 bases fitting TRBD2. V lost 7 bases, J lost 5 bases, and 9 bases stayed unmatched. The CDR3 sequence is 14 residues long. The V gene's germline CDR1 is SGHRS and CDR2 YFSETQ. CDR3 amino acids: CASGQAGENNEQFF. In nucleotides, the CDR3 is TGCGCCAGCGGGCAGGCGGGAGAGAACAATGAGCAGTTCTTC.

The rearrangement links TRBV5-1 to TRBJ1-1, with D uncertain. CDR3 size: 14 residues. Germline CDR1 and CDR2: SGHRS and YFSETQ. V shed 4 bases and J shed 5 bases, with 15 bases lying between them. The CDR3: CASSLERSGTEAFF. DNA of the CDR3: TGCGCCAGCAGCCTGGAGCGATCGGGAACTGAAGCTTTCTTT.

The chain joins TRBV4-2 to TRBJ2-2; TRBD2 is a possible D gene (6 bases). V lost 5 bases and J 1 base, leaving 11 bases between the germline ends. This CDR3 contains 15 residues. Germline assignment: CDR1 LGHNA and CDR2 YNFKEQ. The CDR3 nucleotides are TGTGCCAGCAGCTTGGCCGGGAGGAACACCGGGGAGCTGTTTTTT. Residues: CASSLAGRNTGELFF.

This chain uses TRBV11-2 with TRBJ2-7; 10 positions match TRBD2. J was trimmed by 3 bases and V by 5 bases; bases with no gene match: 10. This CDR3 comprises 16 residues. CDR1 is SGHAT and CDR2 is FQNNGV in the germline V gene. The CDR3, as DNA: TGTGCCAGCAGCCGCTGGCTAGCGGGAGACTTCTACGAGCAGTACTTC. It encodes CASSRWLAGDFYEQYF.

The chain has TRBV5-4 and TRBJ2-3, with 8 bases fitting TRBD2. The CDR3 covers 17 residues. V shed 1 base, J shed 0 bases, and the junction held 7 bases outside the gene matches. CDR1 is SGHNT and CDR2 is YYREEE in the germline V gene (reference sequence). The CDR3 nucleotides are TGTGCCAGCAGCTTGCCGGCGGGGGGTCCTAGCACAGATACGCAGTATTTT. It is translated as CASSLPAGGPSTDTQYF.

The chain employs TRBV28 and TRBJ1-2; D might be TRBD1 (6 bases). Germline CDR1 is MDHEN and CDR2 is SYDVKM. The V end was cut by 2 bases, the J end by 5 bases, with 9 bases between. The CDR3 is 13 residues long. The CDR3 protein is CASSLGQTYGYTF. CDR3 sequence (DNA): TGTGCCAGCAGTTTAGGACAGACGTATGGCTACACCTTC.

CDR3 sequence (DNA): TGTGCCAGCAGCCGGTCGCAAGGCACAGATACGCAGTATTTT. Protein product: CASSRSQGTDTQYF. The chain couples TRBV7-3 to TRBJ2-3, with D unclear. The CDR3 spans 14 residues. The V gene lost 5 bases and the J gene lost 1 base, with 10 bases spanning the gap. CDR1 and CDR2 (germline): SGHTA, FQGTGA.